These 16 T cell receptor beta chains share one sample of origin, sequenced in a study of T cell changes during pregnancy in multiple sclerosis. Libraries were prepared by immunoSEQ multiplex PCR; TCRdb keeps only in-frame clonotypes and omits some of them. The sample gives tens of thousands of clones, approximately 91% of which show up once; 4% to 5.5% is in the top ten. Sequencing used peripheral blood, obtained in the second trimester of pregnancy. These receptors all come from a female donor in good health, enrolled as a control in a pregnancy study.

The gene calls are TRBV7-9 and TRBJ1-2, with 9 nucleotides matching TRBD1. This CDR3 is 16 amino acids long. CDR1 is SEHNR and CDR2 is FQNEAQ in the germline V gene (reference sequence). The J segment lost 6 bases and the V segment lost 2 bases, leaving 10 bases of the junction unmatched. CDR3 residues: CASSLSDRGVFDGYTF. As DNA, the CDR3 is TGTGCCAGCAGCTTAAGCGACAGGGGGGTCTTCGATGGCTACACCTTC.

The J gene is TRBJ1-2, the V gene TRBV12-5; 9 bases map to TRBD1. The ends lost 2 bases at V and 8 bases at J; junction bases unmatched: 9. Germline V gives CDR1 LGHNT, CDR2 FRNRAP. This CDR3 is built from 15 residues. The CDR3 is CASGLSGTGRVGYTF. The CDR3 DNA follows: TGTGCTAGTGGTTTGTCGGGGACAGGGAGGGTCGGCTACACCTTC.

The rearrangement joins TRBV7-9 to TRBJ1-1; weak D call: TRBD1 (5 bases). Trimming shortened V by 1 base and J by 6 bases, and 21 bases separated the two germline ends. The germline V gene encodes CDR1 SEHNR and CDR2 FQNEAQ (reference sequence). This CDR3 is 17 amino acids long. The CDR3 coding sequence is TGTGCCAGCAGCTTAGAGTCGTCAGGGAAGTCCCCCTCTGAAGCTTTCTTT. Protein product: CASSLESSGKSPSEAFF. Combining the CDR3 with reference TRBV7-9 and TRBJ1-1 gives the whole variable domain DTGVSQNPRHKITKRGQNVTFRCDPISEHNRLYWYRQTLGQGPEFLTYFQNEAQLEKSRLLSDRFSAERPKGSFSTLEIQRTEQGDSAMYLCASSLESSGKSPSEAFFGQGTRLTVV.

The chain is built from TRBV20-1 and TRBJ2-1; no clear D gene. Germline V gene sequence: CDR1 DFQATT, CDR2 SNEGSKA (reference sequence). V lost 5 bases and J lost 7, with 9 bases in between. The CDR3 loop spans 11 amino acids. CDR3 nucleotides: TGCAGTGCTGTCCACGGGAATGAGCAGTTCTTC. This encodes CSAVHGNEQFF.

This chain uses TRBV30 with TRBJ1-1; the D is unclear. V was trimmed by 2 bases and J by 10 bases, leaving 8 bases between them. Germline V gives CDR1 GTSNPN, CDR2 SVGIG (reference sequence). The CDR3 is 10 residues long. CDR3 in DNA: TGTGCCTGGAGTAGCATCCGAGCTTTCTTT. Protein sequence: CAWSSIRAFF.

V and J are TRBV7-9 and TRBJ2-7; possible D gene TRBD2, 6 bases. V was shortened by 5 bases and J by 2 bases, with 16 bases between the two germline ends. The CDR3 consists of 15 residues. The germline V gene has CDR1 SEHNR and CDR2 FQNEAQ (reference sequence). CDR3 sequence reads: CASSPRDFNPYEQYF. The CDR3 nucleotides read TGTGCCAGCAGCCCACGGGACTTTAATCCCTACGAGCAGTACTTC. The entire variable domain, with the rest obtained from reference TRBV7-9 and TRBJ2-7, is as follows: DTGVSQNPRHKITKRGQNVTFRCDPISEHNRLYWYRQTLGQGPEFLTYFQNEAQLEKSRLLSDRFSAERPKGSFSTLEIQRTEQGDSAMYLCASSPRDFNPYEQYFGPGTRLTVT.

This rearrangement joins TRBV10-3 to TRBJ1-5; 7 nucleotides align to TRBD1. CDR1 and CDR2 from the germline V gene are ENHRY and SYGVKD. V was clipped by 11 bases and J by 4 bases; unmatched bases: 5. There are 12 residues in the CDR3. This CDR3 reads CASGTANQPQHF. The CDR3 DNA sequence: TGTGCCTCCGGGACAGCTAATCAGCCCCAGCATTTT.

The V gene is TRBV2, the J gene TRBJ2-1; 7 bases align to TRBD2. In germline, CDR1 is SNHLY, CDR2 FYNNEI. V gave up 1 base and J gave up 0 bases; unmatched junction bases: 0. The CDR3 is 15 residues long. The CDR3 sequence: CASSEGGGSYNEQFF. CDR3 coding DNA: TGTGCCAGCAGTGAAGGGGGGGGCTCCTACAATGAGCAGTTCTTC.

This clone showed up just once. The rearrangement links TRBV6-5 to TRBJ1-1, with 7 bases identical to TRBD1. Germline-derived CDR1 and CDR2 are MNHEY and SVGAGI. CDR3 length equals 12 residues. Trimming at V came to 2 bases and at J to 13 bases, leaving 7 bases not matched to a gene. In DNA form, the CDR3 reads TGTGCCAGCAGTTACGAGACAGGGACGGTTTTCTTT. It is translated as CASSYETGTVFF.

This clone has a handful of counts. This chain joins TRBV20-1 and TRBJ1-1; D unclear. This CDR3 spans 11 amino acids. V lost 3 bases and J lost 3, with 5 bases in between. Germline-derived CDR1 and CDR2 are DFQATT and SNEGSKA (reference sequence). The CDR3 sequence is CSASLDTEAFF. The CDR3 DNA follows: TGCAGTGCTAGCCTCGACACTGAAGCTTTCTTT.

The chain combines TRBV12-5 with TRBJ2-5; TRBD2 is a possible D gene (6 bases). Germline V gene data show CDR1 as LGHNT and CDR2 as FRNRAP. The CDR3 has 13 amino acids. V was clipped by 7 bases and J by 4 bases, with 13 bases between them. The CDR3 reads CASATAGLETQYF. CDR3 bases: TGTGCTAGTGCCACGGCGGGGCTAGAGACCCAGTACTTC.

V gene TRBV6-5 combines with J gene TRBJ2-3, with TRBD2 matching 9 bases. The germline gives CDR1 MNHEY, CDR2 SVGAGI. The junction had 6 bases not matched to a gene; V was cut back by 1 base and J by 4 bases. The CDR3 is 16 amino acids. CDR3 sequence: CASSYFGGRAADTQYF. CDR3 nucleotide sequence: TGTGCCAGCAGTTACTTCGGCGGGAGGGCCGCAGATACGCAGTATTTT.

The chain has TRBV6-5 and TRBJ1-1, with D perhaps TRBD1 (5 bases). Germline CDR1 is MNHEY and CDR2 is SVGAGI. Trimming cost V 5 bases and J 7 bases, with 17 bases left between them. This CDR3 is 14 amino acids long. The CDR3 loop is CASSRRVLQGEAFF. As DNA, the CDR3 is TGTGCCAGCAGTCGACGAGTCCTCCAGGGTGAAGCTTTCTTT.

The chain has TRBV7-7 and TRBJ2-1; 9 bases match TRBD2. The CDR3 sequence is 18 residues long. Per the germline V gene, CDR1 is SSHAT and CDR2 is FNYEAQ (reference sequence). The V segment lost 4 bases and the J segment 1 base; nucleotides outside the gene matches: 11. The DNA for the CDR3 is TGTGCCAGCAGCTCAGTAGCGGGGGCGATTATTTCCTACAATGAGCAGTTCTTC. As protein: CASSSVAGAIISYNEQFF.

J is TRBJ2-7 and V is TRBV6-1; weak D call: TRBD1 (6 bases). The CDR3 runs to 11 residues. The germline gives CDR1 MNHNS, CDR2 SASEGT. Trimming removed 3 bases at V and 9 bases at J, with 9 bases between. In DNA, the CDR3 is TGTGCCAGCAGTGAGGGGGCCGGGCAGTACTTC. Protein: CASSEGAGQYF.

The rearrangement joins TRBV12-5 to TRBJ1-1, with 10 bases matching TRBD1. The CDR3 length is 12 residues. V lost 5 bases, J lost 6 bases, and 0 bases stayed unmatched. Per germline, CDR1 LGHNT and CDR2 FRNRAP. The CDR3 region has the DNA TGTGCTAGTGGTGACAGGGGGCCTGAAGCTTTCTTT. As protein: CASGDRGPEAFF.